A selection of T cell receptor beta chains follows, all from one sample in a study of shared clonotypes between healthy human individuals. Sequenced by immunoSEQ multiplex PCR; TCRdb stores in-frame clones only, minus some. Among about 2.3 million clones listed, 92% were seen once. Sequencing was carried out using naive CD4+ T cells from PBMCs. These receptors were obtained from a man aged 18 to 30 in good health. Some clones in this sample may be carry-over from other donors' samples. Both conserved end residues are part of each CDR3. The D gene is left open where the match is weak. The size entry is marked missing in some rows and otherwise reads once, few, many or a size class.

j_gene: TRBJ1-5
v_gene: TRBV9
d_gene: TRBD1
abundance: NA
CDR3aa: CASSAQGGTGQPQHF
CDR3nt: TGTGCCAGCAGCGCCCAGGGCGGGACAGGCCAGCCCCAGCATTTT

j_gene: TRBJ1-2
v_gene: TRBV28
d_gene: NA
abundance: NA
CDR3aa: CASSLPGSSKKFGYGYTF
CDR3nt: TGTGCCAGCAGTTTACCCGGCTCGTCCAAAAAGTTCGGCTATGGCTACACCTTC

j_gene: TRBJ2-1
v_gene: TRBV25-1
d_gene: NA
abundance: NA
CDR3aa: CASSRPSSYNEQFF
CDR3nt: TGTGCCAGCAGTAGGCCGAGCTCCTACAATGAGCAGTTCTTC

j_gene: TRBJ2-1
v_gene: TRBV28
d_gene: TRBD2
abundance: NA
CDR3aa: CASSPPGLAGGSEQFF
CDR3nt: TGTGCCAGCAGTCCCCCTGGATTAGCGGGAGGGTCTGAGCAGTTCTTC

j_gene: TRBJ2-7
v_gene: TRBV7-2
d_gene: NA
abundance: once
CDR3aa: CASSLGAVFSYEQYF
CDR3nt: TGTGCCAGCAGCTTAGGTGCGGTATTTTCCTACGAGCAGTACTTC

j_gene: TRBJ1-5
v_gene: TRBV18
d_gene: TRBD1
abundance: NA
CDR3aa: CASSPPSRDRGNQPQHF
CDR3nt: TGTGCCAGCTCACCACCTTCACGGGACAGGGGCAATCAGCCCCAGCATTTT

j_gene: TRBJ2-1
v_gene: TRBV4-3
d_gene: TRBD2
abundance: NA
CDR3aa: CASSQGGSGGTYNEQFF
CDR3nt: TGCGCCAGCAGCCAAGGGGGATCGGGAGGGACCTACAATGAGCAGTTCTTC

j_gene: TRBJ1-2
v_gene: TRBV6-5
d_gene: TRBD1
abundance: NA
CDR3aa: CASSYLGGGDYGYTF
CDR3nt: TGTGCCAGCAGTTATTTGGGAGGGGGCGACTATGGCTACACCTTC

j_gene: TRBJ1-3
v_gene: TRBV11-3
d_gene: NA
abundance: NA
CDR3aa: CASSARAFGNTIYF
CDR3nt: TGTGCCAGCAGCGCCCGGGCCTTTGGAAACACCATATATTTT

j_gene: TRBJ1-5
v_gene: TRBV30
d_gene: NA
abundance: NA
CDR3aa: CAWQTGPDQPQHF
CDR3nt: TGTGCCTGGCAGACAGGACCGGATCAGCCCCAGCATTTT

j_gene: TRBJ1-5
v_gene: TRBV18
d_gene: TRBD1
abundance: NA
CDR3aa: CASSPPDRGDQPQHF
CDR3nt: TGTGCCAGCTCACCCCCGGACAGGGGAGATCAGCCCCAGCATTTT

j_gene: TRBJ1-5
v_gene: TRBV11-2
d_gene: NA
abundance: NA
CDR3aa: CASSVAPDRRQPQHF
CDR3nt: TGTGCCAGCAGCGTAGCCCCGGATCGTCGTCAGCCCCAGCATTTT

j_gene: TRBJ2-2
v_gene: TRBV7-3
d_gene: NA
abundance: once
CDR3aa: CASSLGPTGELFF
CDR3nt: TGTGCCAGCAGCTTAGGGCCCACCGGGGAGCTGTTTTTT

j_gene: TRBJ1-5
v_gene: TRBV27
d_gene: NA
abundance: NA
CDR3aa: CASSPRGNNQPQHF
CDR3nt: TGTGCCAGCAGCCCTCGGGGGAACAATCAGCCCCAGCATTTT

j_gene: TRBJ1-2
v_gene: TRBV25-1
d_gene: NA
abundance: few
CDR3aa: CASSDSGLYGYTF
CDR3nt: TGTGCCAGCAGTGACTCTGGGCTCTATGGCTACACCTTC

j_gene: TRBJ2-7
v_gene: TRBV7-2
d_gene: NA
abundance: NA
CDR3aa: CASSLRLTGLFSYEQYF
CDR3nt: TGTGCCAGCAGCTTAAGGCTGACAGGACTTTTCTCCTACGAGCAGTACTTC

j_gene: TRBJ1-5
v_gene: TRBV2
d_gene: NA
abundance: few
CDR3aa: CASSEPYQPQHF
CDR3nt: TGTGCCAGCAGTGAACCATATCAGCCCCAGCATTTT

j_gene: TRBJ1-5
v_gene: TRBV5-1
d_gene: NA
abundance: NA
CDR3aa: CASSLWPSNQPQHF
CDR3nt: TGCGCCAGCAGCTTATGGCCTAGCAATCAGCCCCAGCATTTT

j_gene: TRBJ2-7
v_gene: TRBV19
d_gene: TRBD1
abundance: NA
CDR3aa: CASSARDRSYEQYF
CDR3nt: TGTGCCAGTAGTGCCCGGGACAGGTCGTACGAGCAGTACTTC

j_gene: TRBJ2-3
v_gene: TRBV21-1
d_gene: NA
abundance: NA
CDR3aa: CASSKAVWRAGRTDTQYF
CDR3nt: TGTGCCAGCAGCAAAGCGGTTTGGAGGGCCGGACGCACAGATACGCAGTATTTT

j_gene: TRBJ2-7
v_gene: TRBV18
d_gene: TRBD1
abundance: NA
CDR3aa: CASSPGQLLDEQYF
CDR3nt: TGTGCCAGCTCCCCGGGACAGCTCTTAGACGAGCAGTACTTC

j_gene: TRBJ1-4
v_gene: TRBV2
d_gene: NA
abundance: NA
CDR3aa: CASKIGQGNEKLFF
CDR3nt: TGTGCCAGCAAAATCGGTCAGGGTAATGAAAAACTGTTTTTT

j_gene: TRBJ2-1
v_gene: TRBV19
d_gene: TRBD2
abundance: NA
CDR3aa: CASSIVLSAGTSGYNEQFF
CDR3nt: TGTGCCAGTAGTATAGTTCTGTCGGCCGGGACTAGCGGATACAATGAGCAGTTCTTC

j_gene: TRBJ1-1
v_gene: TRBV5-4
d_gene: NA
abundance: NA
CDR3aa: CASSLGYTEAFF
CDR3nt: TGTGCCAGCAGCTTGGGGTACACTGAAGCTTTCTTT

j_gene: TRBJ2-7
v_gene: TRBV7-8
d_gene: TRBD2
abundance: NA
CDR3aa: CASSGLGEGRYEQYF
CDR3nt: TGTGCCAGCAGCGGATTAGGGGAGGGGAGGTACGAGCAGTACTTC